A single sample gave rise to the 13 T cell receptor beta chains below, sequenced in a study of blood T cell repertoires in COVID-19. This table comes from immunoSEQ multiplex PCR, and its TCRdb copy is limited to in-frame clones, with some not included. Of about 140,000 clones in the sample, approximately 81% were seen once. Input material: PBMCs or T cells enriched from blood (not recorded which). The receptors were sampled from a man aged 35-49 years with acute COVID-19.

This chain connects TRBV30 to TRBJ1-2; 8 nucleotides match TRBD1. Per germline, CDR1 GTSNPN and CDR2 SVGIG (reference sequence). Trimming took 4 bases from V and 5 from J; bases not matched to a gene: 6. This CDR3 spans 13 amino acids. CDR3 region: CAWTGGAYYGYTF. The DNA for the CDR3 is TGTGCCTGGACAGGGGGCGCTTATTATGGCTACACCTTC. Filled out from reference TRBV30 and TRBJ1-2, the complete variable domain reads SQTIHQWPATLVQPVGSPLSLECTVEGTSNPNLYWYRQAAGRGLQLLFYSVGIGQISSEVPQNLSASRPQDRQFILSSKKLLLSDSGFYLCAWTGGAYYGYTFGSGTRLTVV.

The table lists this clone with a few counts. V and J are TRBV19 and TRBJ2-3, with 7 bases lining up with TRBD2. Germline V gene data show CDR1 as LNHDA and CDR2 as SQIVND (reference sequence). V gave up 5 bases and J gave up 0 bases; unmatched junction bases: 8. The CDR3 spans 16 residues. The chain's CDR3 is CASSFTSASSTDTQYF. The CDR3 DNA is TGTGCCAGTAGTTTCACTAGCGCTTCTAGCACAGATACGCAGTATTTT. Together with reference TRBV19 and TRBJ2-3, the CDR3 gives the full variable domain: DGGITQSPKYLFRKEGQNVTLSCEQNLNHDAMYWYRQDPGQGLRLIYYSQIVNDFQKGDIAEGYSVSREKKESFPLTVTSAQKNPTAFYLCASSFTSASSTDTQYFGPGTRLTVL.

This clone has just one count. The chain couples TRBV7-2 to TRBJ1-2; D is unresolved. The germline V gene has CDR1 SGHTA and CDR2 FQGNSA. V lost 6 bases and J 2 bases, leaving 13 bases between the germline ends. This CDR3 is 14 amino acids long. CDR3 in amino acids: CASRPLSENYGYTF. The DNA of the CDR3 is TGTGCCAGCAGACCCCTATCCGAGAACTATGGCTACACCTTC. The full variable domain, its missing parts supplied by reference TRBV7-2 and TRBJ1-2, is GAGVSQSPSNKVTEKGKDVELRCDPISGHTALYWYRQSLGQGLEFLIYFQGNSAPDKSGLPSDRFSAERTGGSVSTLTIQRTQQEDSAVYLCASRPLSENYGYTFGSGTRLTVV.

The J gene is TRBJ2-7, the V gene TRBV28, with D perhaps TRBD1 (5 bases). The germline V gene has CDR1 MDHEN and CDR2 SYDVKM. V lost 3 bases and J 1 base, leaving 10 bases between the germline ends. The CDR3 contains 14 residues. CDR3 sequence (DNA): TGTGCCAGCAGTTTTACCCAGGGATCCTACGAGCAGTACTTC. Its protein is CASSFTQGSYEQYF.

The chain joins TRBV27 to TRBJ2-7; TRBD2 is a possible D gene (6 bases). The germline gives CDR1 MNHEY, CDR2 SMNVEV (reference sequence). The V end was cut by 4 bases, the J end by 1 base, with 14 bases between. The length of the CDR3 is 15 residues. The CDR3 loop is CASSYSTRGSYEQYF. The DNA of the CDR3 is TGTGCCAGCAGTTATTCCACCCGGGGGTCCTACGAGCAGTACTTC.

The chain uses TRBV2 and TRBJ1-5; the D is unclear. Trimming removed 5 bases from V and 1 base from J, with 9 bases in between. CDR1 and CDR2 from the germline V gene are SNHLY and FYNNEI. CDR3 length: 14 residues. The DNA of the CDR3 is TGTGCCAGCAGTACCGGGTCGAGCAATCAGCCCCAGCATTTT. Translating it yields CASSTGSSNQPQHF.

V gene TRBV5-6 combines with J gene TRBJ2-1, with unresolved D. Germline values: CDR1 SGHDT, CDR2 YYEEEE. The CDR3 loop spans 14 amino acids. Trimming shortened V by 3 bases and J by 0 bases, and 7 bases separated the two germline ends. CDR3 sequence (DNA): TGTGCCAGCAGCTCCGAGAGCTCCTACAATGAGCAGTTCTTC. Protein sequence: CASSSESSYNEQFF.

The V gene is TRBV19, the J gene TRBJ2-6, with 10 bases lining up with TRBD1. CDR1 LNHDA and CDR2 SQIVND come from the germline V gene (reference sequence). The CDR3 runs 17 residues. The V gene end was trimmed by 5 bases and the J gene end by 4 bases; junction bases not matched to a gene: 8. The CDR3 DNA reads TGTGCCAGTAGTCCTCGGACAGGGGGTCTCGGGGCCAACGTCCTGACTTTC. Its translation is CASSPRTGGLGANVLTF.

This chain joins TRBV6-6 and TRBJ2-1; a weak D match, TRBD2 (6 bases). The V end was cut by 6 bases, the J end by 5 bases, with 14 bases between. Germline CDR1 and CDR2: MNHNY and SVGAGI (reference sequence). This CDR3 region has 14 residues. The CDR3 DNA follows: TGTGCCAGCAGCCCACTAGCAGGTGACAATGAGCAGTTCTTC. This codes for CASSPLAGDNEQFF.

Only a few counts were recorded for this clone. The J gene is TRBJ2-2, the V gene TRBV5-5, with D tentatively TRBD1 (6 bases). The CDR3 contains 13 residues. Germline assignment: CDR1 SGHKS and CDR2 YYEKEE (reference sequence). The V and J ends lost 4 bases and 6 bases respectively, with 10 bases between them. The CDR3 loop is CASSQGWAGELFF. DNA for the CDR3: TGTGCCAGCAGCCAGGGGTGGGCCGGGGAGCTGTTTTTT.

V is TRBV10-3 and J is TRBJ1-5; TRBD1 aligns across 7 bases. Germline assignment: CDR1 ENHRY and CDR2 SYGVKD. The V gene end was trimmed by 10 bases and the J gene end by 9 bases; junction bases not matched to a gene: 15. The CDR3 has 14 residues. CDR3 sequence reads: CATREGAVDRPQHF. CDR3 bases: TGTGCCACCCGCGAGGGGGCAGTTGATCGGCCCCAGCATTTT.

This chain connects TRBV28 to TRBJ1-6; 7 positions match TRBD1. Germline CDR1 MDHEN, CDR2 SYDVKM. The CDR3 consists of 14 residues. The J segment lost 7 bases and the V segment lost 6 bases, leaving 6 bases of the junction unmatched. The CDR3 bases are TGTGCCAGCAGAAGGGGGCTAAGCAATTCACCCCTCCACTTT. Its protein is CASRRGLSNSPLHF.

This rearrangement joins TRBV7-8 to TRBJ2-7, with TRBD2 matching over 10 bases. The length of the CDR3 is 16 residues. Germline V gene sequence: CDR1 SGHVS, CDR2 FQNEAQ. The trim removed 2 bases at V and 5 bases at J, leaving 9 bases unmatched. CDR3: CASSLIAGGVLHEQYF. The DNA of the CDR3 is TGTGCCAGCAGCTTAATAGCGGGAGGAGTCCTCCACGAGCAGTACTTC.